The present TCR beta chain was sequenced within a study of a mutant IDH1 vaccine in newly diagnosed glioma. Stated time point: week 47, end of study. Each dose of the vaccine consisted of 300 ug of mutant IDH1 20-mer peptide, with topical imiquimod. Each astrocytoma in the donors was new, WHO grade 3 or 4, IDH1-mutant and ATRX-lost. Details on this clone: The target antigen is unknown.

Germline CDR1 and CDR2: MNHNY and SVGAGI (reference sequence). This CDR3 spans 13 amino acids. The V gene end was trimmed by 5 bases and the J gene end by 7 bases; junction bases not matched to a gene: 6. Profiling relied on immunoSEQ multiplex PCR, and the TCRdb table lists in-frame clones only, not all of them. The sample shows some 87,000 clones, 75% to 90% of them seen only once. The source material was PBMCs, sampled from a glioma patient whose treatment included an IDH1 peptide vaccine. This sequence joins TRBV6-6 and TRBJ2-5; TRBD1 matches 8 bases. The TCR was taken from a man aged 35 to 55 with glioma. The CDR3 sequence: CASSQGARGTQYF. In DNA, the CDR3 is TGTGCCAGCAGTCAGGGGGCTAGGGGGACCCAGTACTTC.